This T cell receptor beta chain is drawn from a study of cytomegalovirus exposure and HLA in healthy donors. Background on the study: According to later analysis, the same platform produced the 120 validation and several hundred first-cohort repertoires.

Some clones are missing from TCRdb's copy, which holds only in-frame ones; the method was immunoSEQ multiplex PCR. The top ten hold about 0.61% of the sample, which has roughly 79,000 clones, approximately 93% seen once. Material for sequencing was PBMCs. The source is a man between 18 and 29 years old in good health and CMV-seronegative.

Here the CDR3 DNA reads TGTGCCATCAGTGAGGACCGGGGCTATGGCTACACCTTC. Amino acid sequence: CAISEDRGYGYTF. V and J are TRBV10-3 and TRBJ1-2; D is undetermined. There are 13 residues in the CDR3. Germline V gene sequence: CDR1 ENHRY, CDR2 SYGVKD. V gave up 2 bases and J gave up 4 bases, with 8 bases separating them.